Listed below are T cell receptor beta chains from one sample, sequenced in a study of multiple sclerosis patients with progressive multifocal leukoencephalopathy. Generated by immunoSEQ multiplex PCR, the TCRdb table keeps only in-frame clones and is missing some. The sample records roughly 28,000 clones, 88% being singletons. Sample: PBMCs. The receptor set was obtained from a human donor with multiple sclerosis. Each CDR3 is given with its conserved first and last residue.

>TRBV28|TRBJ2-3
CASSTTGSSTDTQYF
>TRBV28|TRBJ1-2
CSVGGETYGYTF
>TRBV5-6|TRBJ1-2
CASSLDRRGRVGYGYTF
>TRBV7-8|TRBJ1-2
CASSQDRANYGYTF
>TRBV6-5|TRBJ1-1
CASTRQTNTEAFF
>TRBV10-2|TRBJ2-3
CASSEDRITDTQYF
>TRBV7-6|.
CASSLAGQGYEQYF
>TRBV6-1|TRBJ1-1
CASSELGDTEAFF
>TRBV6-4|TRBJ2-3
CASSDRGSTDTQYF
>TRBV9|TRBJ2-3
CASSVDETQYF
>TRBV29-1|TRBJ2-5
CSANSGLAGSKTQYF
>TRBV5-1|TRBJ2-7
CASSSQPGLTYEQYF
>TRBV10-1|TRBJ1-2
CATAITGAHGYTF
>TRBV7-8|TRBJ2-5
CASSPRFGGGSSFKETQYF
>TRBV4-2|TRBJ2-1
CASSRGTGGGAGEQFF
>TRBV29-1|TRBJ1-1
CSVTGGDGGTEAFF
>TRBV11-2|TRBJ2-5
CASSLDIRGPLKTQYF
>TRBV11-2|TRBJ1-1
CASSFYLRALNTEAFF
>TRBV18|TRBJ1-5
CASSPAINQPQHF
>TRBV4-2|TRBJ2-3
CASSHWGITDTQYF
>TRBV9|TRBJ2-3
CASSTGLAGGKDTQYF
>TRBV28|TRBJ2-1
CASSFPPGYNEQFF
>TRBV11-2|TRBJ2-4
CASSRTGKLAKNIQYF
>TRBV5-4|TRBJ2-3
CASSLPGGMGTDTQYF
>TRBV19|TRBJ1-1
CASSIDWAGGFRTEAFF
>TRBV11-2|TRBJ1-2
CASSLGGGNGYTF
>TRBV5-4|TRBJ1-1
CASSLGAARGGTEAFF
>TRBV19|TRBJ2-6
CASSPRDRTSSGANVLTF
>TRBV7-2|TRBJ2-5
CASSLGGGPQETQYF
>TRBV18|TRBJ1-5
CASSPGREQPQHF
>TRBV9|TRBJ2-1
CASSEDVGGVNEQFF
>TRBV7-9|TRBJ2-5
CASSWGEFQETQYF
>TRBV5-1|TRBJ2-3
CASSIMSAGTQYF
>TRBV19|TRBJ2-2
CASSMVLAGGTGELFF